The present TCR beta chain was sequenced within a study of blood T cell repertoires in COVID-19. Study context: Some COVID-19 samples were acute and others convalescent; all came from the United States, Italy and Spain. T cells, B-cell-depleted T cells, or PBMCs supplied cDNA or gDNA.

Participant-given clinical history determined each cohort assignment. Source study methods: Amplification of reference gene primers was used by the study to estimate nucleated cell counts. Assay used: immunoSEQ multiplex PCR; TCRdb lists only in-frame clones, some missing. The V and J calls and clone size are taken from that table; D and trimming were inferred from the DNA. There are about 240,000 clones in the sample; more than 75% occur only once, and about 3.5% lies in the top ten. The CDR3 contains 15 residues. After removal of 0 bases from V and 7 bases from J, the junction contained 3 bases not matched to a gene. Germline V gene data show CDR1 as MNHNS and CDR2 as SASEGT.

Sequenced: PBMCs or T cells enriched from blood (not recorded which). The sequence came from a middle-aged woman with acute COVID-19. The rearrangement uses TRBV6-1 and TRBJ1-6; 7 nucleotides agree with TRBD1. DNA for the CDR3: TGTGCCAGCAGTGAAGCCCCAGGGGGAAATTCACCCCTCCACTTT. Translating it yields CASSEAPGGNSPLHF.